This note documents a single TCR beta chain sequence. No cognate antigen has been identified for it. Base-call qualities are not available, and no considerably larger clone is one nucleotide away. The sample comes from a study of blood T cell repertoires in COVID-19 (dated by TCRdb to 2019 to 2021). As for the study more broadly: The collaborator samples originated in the United States, Italy and Spain and spanned the acute and convalescent phases of COVID-19. The prospective study material was composed of cDNA or gDNA derived from T cells, B-cell-depleted T cells, or PBMCs. Deeply sampled blood TCRbeta repertoires from subjects exposed to, actively infected with, or recovered from COVID-19 were included in the dataset. The repertoires were released in a freely available public database intended as a resource for research on the immune response to SARS-CoV-2. Samples were obtained from the ongoing ImmuneRACE study (first 160 participants) and from 1,254 subjects provided by 6 global collaborators. Nearly every sample came with metadata listing a de-identified subject ID, COVID-19 status, age in years and sex. HLA class I and class II types, where available, came from metadata supplied by the sample provider rather than from assay-based typing.

The immunoSEQ Assay, a bias-controlled multiplex PCR, was used to amplify TCRbeta CDR3 regions from genomic DNA. The source study handled its data this way. The number of nucleated cells in each sample was estimated by amplification of reference gene primers within the assay. Sequence reads were collapsed and filtered to measure the absolute abundance of every unique TCRbeta CDR3 rearrangement. Productive Simpson clonality was computed per sample as the square root of Simpson's diversity index over productive rearrangements. TCRdb re-hosts the immuneACCESS table, in-frame sequences only. Its copies lack some clones; in the studies checked, an unresolved V gene accounts for under half of them, and the cause for the rest is not known. From that table come the V and J calls and clone size; the DNA was used to work out D and trimming. A total of approximately 140,000 clones appear in this sample, roughly 88% of them only once. Around 8% of the sample goes to the ten largest clones.

In Seattle, one collaborating source enrolled patients while the infection was active and tracked those patients longitudinally over the course of disease. The collaborating institutions used their own protocols to collect whole blood in K2EDTA tubes. For TCRbeta analysis, collaborators shipped samples in one of three forms: frozen whole blood, isolated PBMCs, or DNA extracted from either of those sample types. Study-level results and caveats: How much clinical and demographic metadata was included differed by source and by participant, and the metadata was provided uncurated.

V sheds 1 base and J sheds 6 bases, leaving 10 bases between their ends. The CDR3 runs 13 residues from the cysteine to the phenylalanine. Of the read, only the CDR3 DNA is kept; its 39 bases are in frame from base 1. Per the germline V gene (reference sequence), LGHDT is the CDR1 and YNNKEL is the CDR2. This chain joins TRBV3-1 (or the pseudogene TRBV3-2) to TRBJ2-7, with the D gene call left open. The TCR was taken from a woman aged 55-69 years with COVID-19, enrolled during active disease. The sequencing sample was made of peripheral blood. The CDR3 protein: CASSQGPGSEQYF. The nucleotide sequence reads TGTGCCAGCAGCCAAGGTCCAGGTAGCGAGCAGTACTTC.